What follows are 8 T cell receptor beta chains derived from one specimen sequenced in a study of cytomegalovirus exposure and HLA in healthy donors (dated by TCRdb to 2016 to 2017). The library came from the immunoSEQ multiplex PCR assay. For the multiplex PCR, a mixture combining 60 forward primers for TCR Vbeta segments and 13 reverse primers for TCR Jbeta segments was used. This is the immuneACCESS table as TCRdb keeps it, with only in-frame sequences that have V and J called. A part of the clones is gone; compared with another copy, unresolved V genes explain less than half, and the rest is unexplained. The sample data list 200,000 to 250,000 clones, and 83% of these were observed just once. The biggest ten clones account for around 1.5% of the sample. Sequenced: PBMCs. These receptors all come from a girl aged 5 to 17 in good health and CMV-seronegative.

The V gene is TRBV30, the J gene TRBJ1-1, with D perhaps TRBD1 (6 bases). Germline values: CDR1 GTSNPN, CDR2 SVGIG (reference sequence). This CDR3 region has 15 residues. Trimming pared 4 bases from V and 0 bases from J, leaving 15 bases between. The CDR3 loop reads CAWKYRAAMNTEAFF. The CDR3 DNA reads TGTGCCTGGAAATACAGGGCAGCAATGAACACTGAAGCTTTCTTT.

The chain has TRBV9 and TRBJ2-7, with 7 bases that match TRBD2. The germline gives CDR1 SGDLS, CDR2 YYNGEE. The CDR3 contains 15 residues. V was pared by 2 bases and J by 3 bases, with 8 bases of the junction left unmatched. The CDR3 loop reads CASSVGGAGSYEQYF. The CDR3 DNA reads TGTGCCAGCAGCGTGGGAGGAGCGGGAAGCTACGAGCAGTACTTC.

The gene calls are TRBV14 and TRBJ2-1; possible D gene TRBD2, 5 bases. The germline V gene encodes CDR1 SGHDN and CDR2 FVKESK. The V gene lost 3 bases and the J gene lost 5 bases, with 11 bases spanning the gap. The CDR3 runs to 14 residues. Written as DNA, the CDR3 is TGTGCCAGCAGCCAGGACTCGAACCACAATGAGCAGTTCTTC. It encodes CASSQDSNHNEQFF.

The chain uses TRBV19 and TRBJ1-2; tentative D call: TRBD1 (6 bases). Germline loops: CDR1 LNHDA, CDR2 SQIVND (reference sequence). The V end lost 10 bases, the J end lost 8 bases, and 23 bases lay between the germline ends. This CDR3 region has 14 residues. The CDR3 DNA follows: TGTGCCACCCATGAGCAGGGGTTGATCGAGGGCTACACCTTC. Amino acid sequence: CATHEQGLIEGYTF.

V gene TRBV30 combines with J gene TRBJ1-2; a possible D gene is TRBD1 (6 bases). This CDR3 has 14 residues. Germline CDR1 reads GTSNPN; CDR2 reads SVGIG (reference sequence). V was shortened by 2 bases and J by 1 base, with 11 bases between the two germline ends. The CDR3 sequence: CAWSQDSLNYGYTF. DNA of the CDR3: TGTGCCTGGAGTCAGGACAGTCTTAACTATGGCTACACCTTC.

The chain carries TRBV29-1 and TRBJ2-5, with unresolved D. The CDR3 has 12 residues. Deletions cut 6 bases from V and 2 bases from J, with 10 bases between. Germline V lookup: CDR1 SQVTM, CDR2 ANQGSEA. The CDR3 protein is CSVKDGQETQYF. CDR3 bases: TGCAGCGTCAAAGACGGGCAAGAGACCCAGTACTTC.

The rearrangement links TRBV5-8 to TRBJ1-5; D not certain. With 2 bases removed from V and 7 bases from J, the gap between germline ends came to 7 bases. The CDR3 runs to 12 residues. The germline V gene encodes CDR1 SGHTS and CDR2 YDEGEE. CDR3: CASSFGEQPQHF. CDR3 bases: TGTGCCAGCAGCTTTGGAGAGCAGCCCCAGCATTTT. Full variable domain (remainder filled in from reference TRBV5-8 and TRBJ1-5): EAGVTQSPTHLIKTRGQQATLRCSPISGHTSVYWYQQALGLGLQFLLWYDEGEERNRGNFPPRFSGRQFPNYSSELNVNALELEDSALYLCASSFGEQPQHFGDGTRLSIL.

V gene TRBV28 combines with J gene TRBJ2-3, with D perhaps matching TRBD2 (6 bases). This CDR3 region has 14 residues. Germline values: CDR1 MDHEN, CDR2 SYDVKM. V was clipped by 3 bases and J by 6 bases, with 13 bases between them. The CDR3 DNA reads TGTGCCAGCAGTTTTGGACTTGCGGGGGATACGCAGTATTTT. Translating it yields CASSFGLAGDTQYF.